This T cell receptor (beta chain) is drawn from a study of blood T cell repertoires in COVID-19. Grouping used clinical history reported by participants in a survey and questionnaire. Method: immunoSEQ multiplex PCR; TCRdb's copy keeps in-frame clones and lacks some. The table has 500,000 or so clones, roughly 87% seen once. The CDR3 extends over 14 amino acids. The ends were cut back, 2 bases at V and 5 bases at J, with 11 bases in the middle. CDR1 and CDR2 from the germline V gene are SNHLY and FYNNEI. The chain recombines TRBV2 with TRBJ2-3, with D perhaps matching TRBD2 (5 bases). This clonotype originated in a woman aged 18-29 years who had recovered from COVID-19. The sequenced sample consisted of PBMCs or T cells enriched from blood (not recorded which). The CDR3 loop reads CASSETRVGDTQYF. In DNA, the CDR3 is TGTGCCAGCAGTGAAACGAGGGTCGGAGATACGCAGTATTTT.